The subject of this entry is one TCR beta chain. These data are taken from a study of shared clonotypes between healthy human individuals. Adults of Caucasian background living in Nashville, Tennessee made up all donors. At the deep level, the assay was run. Data came from immunoSEQ multiplex PCR; TCRdb stores just in-frame clones and leaves some out. The repertoire holds approximately 1,500,000 clones, with roughly 96% as singletons. Germline lookup yields CDR1 MDHEN and CDR2 SYDVKM. V lost 8 bases to trimming and J lost 3 bases, with 16 bases between them. The CDR3 is 14 amino acids. This sequence was found in a man aged 25 to 40 in good health. The chain joins TRBV28 to TRBJ1-1; weak D call: TRBD1 (6 bases). The sequencing sample was made of naive CD4+ T cells sorted from blood. Indicated subset: CD45RA+ positively selected. CDR3 region: CASLGGARYTEAFF. The DNA for the CDR3 is TGTGCCAGCCTTGGGGGGGCGCGGTACACTGAAGCTTTCTTT.